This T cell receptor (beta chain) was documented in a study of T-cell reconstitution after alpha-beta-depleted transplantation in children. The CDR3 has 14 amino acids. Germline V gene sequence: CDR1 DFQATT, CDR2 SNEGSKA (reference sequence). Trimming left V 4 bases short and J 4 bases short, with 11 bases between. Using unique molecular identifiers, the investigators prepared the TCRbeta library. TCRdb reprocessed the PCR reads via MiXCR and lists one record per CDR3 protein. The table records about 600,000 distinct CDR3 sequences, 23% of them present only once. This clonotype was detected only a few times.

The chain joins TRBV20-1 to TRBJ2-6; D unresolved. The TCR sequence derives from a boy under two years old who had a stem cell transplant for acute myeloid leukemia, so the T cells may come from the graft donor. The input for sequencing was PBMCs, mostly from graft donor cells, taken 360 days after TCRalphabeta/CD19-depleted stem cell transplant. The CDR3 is CSATILKGANVLTF. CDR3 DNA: TGCAGTGCTACAATCCTAAAGGGGGCCAACGTCCTGACTTTC.